The 23 T cell receptor beta chains given below trace back to one sample, sequenced in a study of T cell clonality in common variable immunodeficiency. Their cognate antigens are unknown. Notes on the study in general: Reportedly, TCR beta sequences from common variable immunodeficiency showed fewer deletions and N-nucleotide insertions.

TCRdb's copy holds only in-frame clones and misses some; the assay was immunoSEQ multiplex PCR. The record shows roughly 16,000 clones for this sample, with no singletons present. The sequenced sample was peripheral blood mononuclear cells. The receptors originated from a human donor with common variable immunodeficiency.

As regards this clone: Read sequence stops 3 residues before the CDR3 end, and the germline J gene provides the missing end. The genes are TRBV7-8 and TRBJ2-5, with a weak D call TRBD1 (6 bases). V was trimmed by 5 bases and J by 1 base, leaving 14 bases between them. This CDR3 has 15 amino acids. Germline CDR1 reads SGHVS; CDR2 reads FQNEAQ. The CDR3 reads CASSGTGTVQETQYF. The covered CDR3 bases are TGTGCCAGCAGCGGTACAGGGACGGTCCAAGAGACC.

Note on this clone: The read comes to an end 3 residues before the CDR3 does, leaving the germline J gene to fill in the end. The chain links TRBV7-3 to TRBJ2-1; 7 nucleotides align to TRBD1. The J segment lost 2 bases and the V segment lost 5 bases, leaving 6 bases of the junction unmatched. The germline V gene encodes CDR1 SGHTA and CDR2 FQGTGA. The CDR3 length is 15 residues. The CDR3 here is CASSLLGGPYNEQFF. CDR3 DNA (partial): TGTGCCAGCAGCCTTTTAGGGGGCCCCTACAATGAG. Variable domain in full (rest from reference TRBV7-3 and TRBJ2-1): GAGVSQTPSNKVTEKGKYVELRCDPISGHTALYWYRQSLGQGPEFLIYFQGTGAADDSGLPNDRFFAVRPEGSVSTLKIQRTERGDSAVYLCASSLLGGPYNEQFFGPGTRLTVL.

The table lists this clone with a few counts. The CDR3 end is not reached by the read, which stops 3 residues before it; the germline J gene fills it in. This sequence joins TRBV19 and TRBJ2-3; TRBD2 aligns across 8 bases. Germline V CDR1 and CDR2: LNHDA, SQIVND (reference sequence). V lost 3 bases to trimming and J lost 2 bases; unmatched junction nucleotides: 13. The CDR3 sequence is 18 residues long. CDR3 protein: CASSIPLGKRGTTDTQYF. The part of the CDR3 DNA that was read is TGTGCCAGTAGTATTCCCCTGGGTAAGCGGGGGACCACAGATACG.

In its sample, this clone was seen a few times. From the germline J gene comes the end of the CDR3, since the read stops 3 residues before it. The chain links TRBV7-9 to TRBJ1-1; D is undetermined. The germline gives CDR1 SEHNR, CDR2 FQNEAQ (reference sequence). V lost 7 bases, J lost 4 bases, and 13 bases lay in between. This CDR3 is built from 13 residues. The sequenced CDR3 bases are TGTGCCAGCATTCCTGAGGGTAGCACTGAA. Protein sequence: CASIPEGSTE. The entire CDR3 is CASIPEGSTEAFF. The whole variable domain, filled in from reference TRBV7-9 and TRBJ1-1, reads DTGVSQNPRHKITKRGQNVTFRCDPISEHNRLYWYRQTLGQGPEFLTYFQNEAQLEKSRLLSDRFSAERPKGSFSTLEIQRTEQGDSAMYLCASIPEGSTEAFFGQGTRLTVV.

A word on this clone: Read sequence stops 3 residues before the CDR3 end, and the germline J gene provides the missing end. The chain is built from TRBV6-2 or TRBV6-3 and TRBJ2-5; 10 positions match TRBD2. V was pared by 3 bases and J by 7 bases, with 11 bases of the junction left unmatched. The CDR3 spans 16 residues. CDR1 and CDR2 (germline): MNHEY, SVGEGT. The CDR3 protein is CASSYSGTSVFGTQYF. Partial CDR3 DNA: TGTGCCAGCAGTTATTCCGGGACTAGCGTTTTTGGGACC.

The sample holds a few counts of this clone. The read finishes 3 residues shy of the CDR3 end, and the germline J gene is used to complete it. The rearrangement joins TRBV6-1 to TRBJ1-5; TRBD1 agrees at 9 bases. The CDR3 extends over 13 amino acids. Unmatched junction bases numbered 2, after V lost 4 bases and J lost 7 bases. Per the germline V gene, CDR1 is MNHNS and CDR2 is SASEGT. Partial CDR3 DNA: TGTGCCAGCAGTGGGGACAGGGCCCAGCCC. The encoded protein is CASSGDRAQP. The complete CDR3 sequence is CASSGDRAQPQHF.

This clone counts as medium-sized. From the germline J gene comes the end of the CDR3, since the read stops 3 residues before it. The chain couples TRBV24-1 to TRBJ2-1, with D maybe TRBD1 (6 bases). V lost 4 bases, J lost 4 bases, and 13 bases lay in between. Germline assignment: CDR1 KGHDR and CDR2 SFDVKD. This CDR3 contains 15 residues. The covered CDR3 bases are TGTGCCACCAGTGACGCCGGGACACCTTACAATGAG. It codes for CATSDAGTPYNE. The whole CDR3 sequence reads CATSDAGTPYNEQFF.

In regard to this clone: The observed sequence ends 3 residues before the CDR3 terminus, with the missing tail filled in from the germline J gene. This rearrangement joins TRBV18 to TRBJ2-1, with D perhaps matching TRBD1 or TRBD2 (5 bases each). CDR1 is KGHSH and CDR2 is LQKENI in the germline V gene. Trimming stripped 3 bases from V and 0 bases from J, with 15 bases between. This CDR3 is built from 17 residues. Incomplete CDR3 DNA: TGTGCCAGCTCACCGCGAGGGGTGACACTCTCCTACAATGAG. Amino acid sequence: CASSPRGVTLSYNE. The whole CDR3 protein reads CASSPRGVTLSYNEQFF.

In its sample, this clone was seen many times. The read terminates 3 residues ahead of where the CDR3 ends, so the germline J gene completes it. The chain recombines TRBV18 with TRBJ1-6; possibly TRBD1 for D (6 bases). Germline V gene data show CDR1 as KGHSH and CDR2 as LQKENI. CDR3 length: 16 residues. Between the trimmed V and J ends, which lost 5 bases and 0 bases, there was a span of 11 bases. CDR3 DNA (partial): TGTGCCAGCTCAGCAGGGGAAGGCTCCTATAATTCACCC. Its protein is CASSAGEGSYNSP. The entire CDR3 sequence reads CASSAGEGSYNSPLHF.

This clone was recorded a few times. The CDR3 end falls 3 residues outside the read, so it is completed with the germline J gene. The J gene is TRBJ2-1, the V gene TRBV30; 10 nucleotides agree with TRBD2. Germline V lookup: CDR1 GTSNPN, CDR2 SVGIG (reference sequence). V shed 3 bases, J shed 9 bases, and the junction held 14 bases outside the gene matches. This CDR3 comprises 16 residues. The DNA read from the CDR3 is TGTGCCTGGAGGAGGGGGAGAGCGGGGGGGCTCGGTGAG. Residues: CAWRRGRAGGLGE. The full CDR3 protein reads CAWRRGRAGGLGEQFF.

This clone was observed a handful of times. One end of the junction does not line up with germline, which may come from a read error. The CDR3 end lies 3 residues beyond the end of the read and is filled in from the germline J gene. The rearrangement uses TRBV7-7 and TRBJ2-2, with a possible D match to TRBD2 (6 bases). Germline loops: CDR1 SSHAT, CDR2 FNYEAQ (reference sequence). CDR3 length: 17 amino acids. The covered CDR3 bases are TGTGCTAGCAGCTTAGCGCGGGGAGTGGGTATCTCCGGGGAG. The encoded protein is CASSLARGVGISGE. The full-length CDR3 reads as CASSLARGVGISGELFF.

This clone was seen a few times. The CDR3 sequence: CAWNSVRGSYGYTF. CDR3 DNA (partial): TGTGCCTGGAATAGTGTGAGGGGAAGCTATGGC. The chain joins TRBV30 to TRBJ1-2; tentative D call: TRBD1 (5 bases). The read falls 3 residues short of the CDR3 end, and the missing part is taken from the germline J gene. The germline V and J ends were trimmed by 4 bases and 4 bases, with 16 bases remaining between them. The CDR3 consists of 14 residues. Germline V lookup: CDR1 GTSNPN, CDR2 SVGIG (reference sequence).

Many counts were recorded for this clone. The read ends 3 residues early relative to the CDR3; the germline J gene fills the gap. The chain joins TRBV30 to TRBJ1-4, with 8 bases aligning to TRBD1. This CDR3 spans 14 amino acids. Trimming at V came to 3 bases and at J to 0 bases, leaving 0 bases not matched to a gene. CDR1 is GTSNPN, CDR2 SVGIG, per germline (reference sequence). CDR3 protein: CAWRGQATNEKLFF. The sequenced CDR3 bases are TGTGCCTGGAGGGGACAGGCAACTAATGAAAAA.

This clone was seen only a few times. With the read ending 3 residues before the CDR3 end, the germline J gene is used to fill in that end. The rearrangement joins TRBV30 to TRBJ2-7; 7 positions match TRBD1. The CDR3 runs 13 residues. Germline V gene sequence: CDR1 GTSNPN, CDR2 SVGIG (reference sequence). V lost 3 bases, J lost 3 bases, and 5 bases stayed unmatched. CDR3 DNA (partial): TGTGCCTGGAGCCTGGGACAGCGCTACGAG. This gives the protein CAWSLGQRYE. The whole CDR3 protein reads CAWSLGQRYEQYF.

This clone was counted between two and nine times. The read ends 3 residues shy of where the CDR3 ends; the end is completed using the germline J gene. This rearrangement joins TRBV18 to TRBJ2-5, with 16 nucleotides matching TRBD2. The germline CDR1 and CDR2 sequences are KGHSH and LQKENI. CDR3 size: 16 residues. With 5 bases clipped from V and 5 bases from J, the junction kept 5 bases outside the gene matches. CDR3 in amino acids: CASSAGLAGGGETQYF. The CDR3 bases that were read are TGTGCCAGCTCAGCGGGACTAGCGGGGGGGGGTGAGACC.

This clone was recorded many times. This CDR3 reads CASSSEDRASQPQHF. The sequenced part of the CDR3 DNA is TGTGCCAGTAGTTCCGAGGACAGGGCCAGCCAGCCC. V gene TRBV19 combines with J gene TRBJ1-5; 8 bases align to TRBD1. With the read ending 3 residues before the CDR3 end, the germline J gene is used to fill in that end. Per the germline V gene, CDR1 is LNHDA and CDR2 is SQIVND (reference sequence). This CDR3 has 15 residues. With V trimmed by 5 bases and J by 7 bases, 10 bases remained unmatched.

Note on this clone: The missing CDR3 end, 3 residues past where the read stops, is filled in from the germline J gene. This chain links TRBV18 with TRBJ2-5, with D uncertain. The V end was cut by 1 base, the J end by 5 bases, with 11 bases between. Germline-derived CDR1 and CDR2 are KGHSH and LQKENI. CDR3 length: 14 amino acids. The CDR3 loop reads CASSPRPDGETQYF. Incomplete CDR3 DNA: TGTGCCAGCTCACCACGACCAGACGGGGAGACC.

This clone was counted between two and nine times. CDR3 bases read: TGTGCCAGCCACGGCGGGAAGCAGCCC. Translated, it gives CASHGGKQP. The full-length CDR3 reads as CASHGGKQPQHF. The chain recombines TRBV19 with TRBJ1-5, with D unresolved. The sequenced fragment ends 3 residues before the CDR3 boundary, so the rest is inferred from the germline J gene. Per germline, CDR1 LNHDA and CDR2 SQIVND (reference sequence). The CDR3 length is 12 residues. The V and J ends lost 9 bases and 7 bases respectively, with 13 bases between them.

A few counts support this clone. The read comes to an end 3 residues before the CDR3 does, leaving the germline J gene to fill in the end. The chain has TRBV20-1 and TRBJ2-7; 7 bases are a match to TRBD1. The V and J ends lost 2 bases and 0 bases, in that order; junction bases with no gene match: 4. Per germline, CDR1 DFQATT and CDR2 SNEGSKA (reference sequence). The CDR3 covers 14 residues. The covered CDR3 bases are TGCAGTGCTAGACCGGGACAGATCTCCTACGAG. Protein product: CSARPGQISYE. The CDR3 reads in full as CSARPGQISYEQYF.

Remarks on this clone: The read halts 3 residues ahead of the CDR3 end, with the missing end drawn from the germline J gene. The rearrangement joins TRBV7-2 to TRBJ2-1; 10 positions match TRBD2. After removal of 0 bases from V and 2 bases from J, the junction contained 1 base not matched to a gene. The germline CDR1 and CDR2 sequences are SGHTA and FQGNSA. The CDR3 length is 16 residues. The CDR3 loop reads CASSLAGTSAYNEQFF. CDR3 DNA (partial): TGTGCCAGCAGCTTAGCCGGGACTAGCGCCTACAATGAG.

Remarks on this clone: The read halts 3 residues ahead of the CDR3 end, with the missing end drawn from the germline J gene. The J gene is TRBJ1-6, the V gene TRBV19; D possibly corresponds to TRBD1 (6 bases). The CDR3 contains 14 residues. Germline V gene lookup returns CDR1 LNHDA and CDR2 SQIVND (reference sequence). V was cut by 5 bases and J by 7 bases, with 12 bases left in between. CDR3: CASSLDRLNSPLHF. The part of the CDR3 DNA that was read is TGTGCCAGTAGTTTGGACAGACTCAATTCACCC.

In the case of this clone: From the germline J gene comes the end of the CDR3, since the read stops 3 residues before it. This chain joins TRBV2 and TRBJ2-1; 7 bases align to TRBD1. This CDR3 is built from 14 residues. The V segment lost 6 bases and the J segment 4 bases; nucleotides outside the gene matches: 6. CDR1 and CDR2 (germline): SNHLY, FYNNEI. This CDR3 reads CASRLDRAYNEQFF. The CDR3 DNA, read in part, is TGTGCCAGCAGGCTCGACAGGGCGTACAATGAG. The whole variable domain, filled in from reference TRBV2 and TRBJ2-1, reads EPEVTQTPSHQVTQMGQEVILRCVPISNHLYFYWYRQILGQKVEFLVSFYNNEISEKSEIFDDQFSVERPDGSNFTLKIRSTKLEDSAMYFCASRLDRAYNEQFFGPGTRLTVL.

This clone was found a few times. The read stops 3 residues short of the end of the CDR3; the missing end is completed from the germline J gene. This sequence joins TRBV30 and TRBJ1-3; D is undetermined. The germline V gene has CDR1 GTSNPN and CDR2 SVGIG (reference sequence). The V and J ends lost 0 bases and 4 bases respectively, with 10 bases between them. CDR3 length equals 14 residues. The CDR3: CAWSVSVLGNTIYF. The DNA read from the CDR3 is TGTGCCTGGAGTGTTTCGGTATTAGGAAACACC.